This T cell receptor (beta chain) is drawn from a study of T cell responses to AZD1222 COVID-19 vaccine. The data were produced by immunoSEQ multiplex PCR, yet TCRdb's version contains in-frame clones alone and is incomplete. The sample shows around 120,000 clones, 70% to 90% of them seen only once. CDR3 length equals 17 residues. CDR1 and CDR2 from the germline V gene are SGHRS and YFSETQ. V lost 1 base to trimming and J lost 8 bases; unmatched junction nucleotides: 15. J is TRBJ1-2 and V is TRBV5-1; 9 bases map to TRBD1. The clonotype comes from an adult in good health. The sequenced sample was peripheral blood, obtained on day 0 of AZD1222 vaccination. The CDR3 bases are TGCGCCAGCAGCTTGAAGGGACAGGGATTGACCTCCTGGGGCTACACCTTC. Translating it yields CASSLKGQGLTSWGYTF.